These 25 T cell receptor beta chains were sequenced from one sample in a study of shared clonotypes between healthy human individuals. Naive CD8 cells lacked CD45RO, underwent positive selection for CCR7 and left out terminally differentiated effector memory CD45RA+ cells. The table came from immunoSEQ multiplex PCR; TCRdb's copy has only in-frame clones and leaves some out. The table lists about 1,800,000 clones, approximately 95% of them singletons. Material for sequencing was naive CD8+ T cells sorted from blood. The source is a man younger than 30 in good health.

The CDR3 nucleotides read TGTGCCAGCAGTGACAGGTTCGAGTACGAGCAGTACTTC. Its translation: CASSDRFEYEQYF. The V call is TRBV6-1, the J call TRBJ2-7; D is ambiguous. This CDR3 spans 13 amino acids. Germline V CDR1 and CDR2: MNHNS, SASEGT. V was clipped by 3 bases and J by 4 bases, with 10 bases between them.

The rearrangement uses TRBV28 and TRBJ1-4; D might be TRBD1 (6 bases). The CDR3 has 16 residues. Germline CDR1 MDHEN, CDR2 SYDVKM. Trimming removed 7 bases at V and 8 bases at J, with 23 bases between. The CDR3: CASTLGAGSIYEKLFF. DNA of the CDR3: TGTGCCAGCACCTTGGGGGCAGGGAGTATTTACGAAAAACTGTTTTTT. The whole variable domain, filled in from reference TRBV28 and TRBJ1-4, reads DVKVTQSSRYLVKRTGEKVFLECVQDMDHENMFWYRQDPGLGLRLIYFSYDVKMKEKGDIPEGYSVSREKKERFSLILESASTNQTSMYLCASTLGAGSIYEKLFFGSGTQLSVL.

This clone occurred a few times. The same CDR3 can be traced to other DNA sequences in this sample. The V gene is TRBV11-2, the J gene TRBJ1-1; D is ambiguous. This CDR3 has 13 amino acids. Trimming removed 0 bases from V and 1 base from J, with 3 bases in between. Germline V gene sequence: CDR1 SGHAT, CDR2 FQNNGV. CDR3 in DNA: TGTGCCAGCAGCTTAGATCCGAACACTGAAGCTTTCTTT. Translation: CASSLDPNTEAFF. Full variable domain (missing parts from reference TRBV11-2 and TRBJ1-1): EAGVAQSPRYKIIEKRQSVAFWCNPISGHATLYWYQQILGQGPKLLIQFQNNGVVDDSQLPKDRFSAERLKGVDSTLKIQPAKLEDSAVYLCASSLDPNTEAFFGQGTRLTVV.

The genes are TRBV7-9 and TRBJ1-2, with a possible D match to TRBD1 (5 bases). The V and J ends lost 5 bases and 8 bases respectively, with 27 bases between them. Germline CDR1 and CDR2: SEHNR and FQNEAQ (reference sequence). The CDR3 consists of 17 residues. The CDR3 DNA sequence: TGTGCCAGCAGCCAAAGGGGTATCGGACACCCGGTAGTAGGCTACACCTTC. Amino acids: CASSQRGIGHPVVGYTF.

With regard to this clone: Other DNA variants within this sample encode the same CDR3. This rearrangement joins TRBV27 to TRBJ1-5; the match to TRBD1 covers 7 bases. CDR3 length equals 14 residues. CDR1 is MNHEY and CDR2 is SMNVEV in the germline V gene (reference sequence). The V and J ends lost 7 bases and 4 bases, in that order; junction bases with no gene match: 7. CDR3 DNA sequence: TGTGCCAGCAAACAGGGGAGTTCAAATCAGCCCCAGCATTTT. It yields the protein CASKQGSSNQPQHF.

This clone was counted a few times. The gene calls are TRBV27 and TRBJ2-7, with D perhaps matching TRBD1 or TRBD2 (5 bases each). The CDR3 totals 14 residues. Deletions cut 5 bases from V and 3 bases from J, with 14 bases between. Germline CDR1 and CDR2: MNHEY and SMNVEV (reference sequence). The CDR3 reads CASSTRDGRYEQYF. DNA of the CDR3: TGTGCCAGCAGTACCCGGGACGGACGCTACGAGCAGTACTTC.

Worth noting for this clone: Other DNA sequences from this sample encode an identical CDR3 as well. This chain joins TRBV5-1 and TRBJ2-5; maybe TRBD2 (6 bases). The CDR3 spans 13 residues. V dropped 0 bases and J dropped 5 bases, with 8 bases sitting between them. The germline CDR1 and CDR2 sequences are SGHRS and YFSETQ. The CDR3 DNA sequence: TGCGCCAGCAGCTTGGTAGCGGAGGAGACCCAGTACTTC. Amino acid sequence: CASSLVAEETQYF. The full variable domain, in which reference TRBV5-1 and TRBJ2-5 provide the parts outside the CDR3, is KAGVTQTPRYLIKTRGQQVTLSCSPISGHRSVSWYQQTPGQGLQFLFEYFSETQRNKGNFPGRFSGRQFSNSRSEMNVSTLELGDSALYLCASSLVAEETQYFGPGTRLLVL.

The genes are TRBV27 and TRBJ1-2; TRBD1 matches 7 bases. V lost 8 bases and J lost 4; bases outside the gene matches: 7. The CDR3 has 13 amino acids. In germline, CDR1 is MNHEY, CDR2 SMNVEV (reference sequence). The CDR3 DNA sequence: TGTGCCAGCGGCTCACAGGGGTTCTATGGCTACACCTTC. Protein: CASGSQGFYGYTF.

The sample holds one count of this clone. The chain carries TRBV6-5 and TRBJ2-3; D is uncertain. V lost 5 bases to trimming and J lost 3 bases, with 12 bases between them. The CDR3 sequence is 14 residues long. Germline-derived CDR1 and CDR2 are MNHEY and SVGAGI. The CDR3 DNA reads as TGTGCCAGCAGTCCCACCTCCTTTACAGATACGCAGTATTTT. It yields the protein CASSPTSFTDTQYF.

This clone was observed a single time. The identical CDR3 is also encoded by other nucleotide sequences in the sample. The chain uses TRBV7-9 and TRBJ1-5; D ambiguous. Germline assignment: CDR1 SEHNR and CDR2 FQNEAQ (reference sequence). V was pared by 3 bases and J by 2 bases, with 8 bases between. This CDR3 contains 14 residues. Here the CDR3 reads CASSLGRGNQPQHF. CDR3 coding DNA: TGTGCCAGCAGCTTGGGCCGGGGCAATCAGCCCCAGCATTTT.

The V gene is TRBV27, the J gene TRBJ1-2, with a weak D call TRBD1 (6 bases). CDR1 is MNHEY, CDR2 SMNVEV, per germline (reference sequence). The V and J ends lost 2 bases and 4 bases respectively, with 11 bases between them. This CDR3 contains 14 residues. The CDR3 region has the DNA TGTGCCAGCAGTTTAAGGGGGGGCGCCTATGGCTACACCTTC. Translated: CASSLRGGAYGYTF.

Details on this clone: Other DNA sequences in this specimen translate into the identical CDR3. V usage is TRBV28 and J usage is TRBJ1-1, with a weak D call TRBD1 (6 bases). The ends were cut back, 2 bases at V and 5 bases at J, with 9 bases in the middle. The germline V gene has CDR1 MDHEN and CDR2 SYDVKM. The CDR3 has 13 amino acids. The CDR3 nucleotides read TGTGCCAGCAGTTTAACGGGGGCGACTGAAGCTTTCTTT. Protein sequence: CASSLTGATEAFF.

V and J are TRBV12-5 and TRBJ2-5; tentative D call: TRBD1 (6 bases). The CDR3 totals 17 residues. The germline V gene has CDR1 LGHNT and CDR2 FRNRAP. V dropped 2 bases and J dropped 1 base, with 17 bases sitting between them. CDR3 amino acids: CASGLIKPGHPQETQYF. The CDR3 DNA is TGTGCTAGTGGTTTGATCAAACCGGGACACCCCCAAGAGACCCAGTACTTC.

This clone has just one count. This sequence joins TRBV7-2 and TRBJ2-2; 8 bases agree with TRBD1. The J segment lost 7 bases and the V segment lost 5 bases, leaving 6 bases of the junction unmatched. The CDR3 runs to 14 residues. Germline CDR1 is SGHTA and CDR2 is FQGNSA. CDR3 residues: CASSHGQGIGELFF. The CDR3 DNA is TGTGCCAGCAGCCATGGACAGGGTATCGGGGAGCTGTTTTTT.

This chain links TRBV5-1 with TRBJ1-6, with 7 bases that match TRBD1. Germline values: CDR1 SGHRS, CDR2 YFSETQ. The CDR3 consists of 16 residues. The trim removed 4 bases at V and 2 bases at J, leaving 6 bases unmatched. CDR3 nucleotides: TGCGCCAGCAGCCCCGGAGGGGGCGCCTATAATTCACCCCTCCACTTT. Translated, it gives CASSPGGGAYNSPLHF.

The V and J genes are TRBV6-5 and TRBJ2-7; D uncertain. The germline V gene has CDR1 MNHEY and CDR2 SVGAGI. V lost 0 bases, J lost 0 bases, and 9 bases lay in between. The CDR3 consists of 15 residues. The CDR3 reads CASSYSVGDSYEQYF. CDR3 nucleotides: TGTGCCAGCAGTTACTCAGTCGGAGACTCCTACGAGCAGTACTTC.

CDR3 amino acids: CASTLAPDITEAFF. The CDR3, as DNA: TGTGCCAGCACTCTTGCCCCGGACATTACTGAAGCTTTCTTT. V is TRBV6-1 and J is TRBJ1-1; TRBD1 might be the D (5 bases). Germline V gene lookup returns CDR1 MNHNS and CDR2 SASEGT. Trimming pared 7 bases from V and 5 bases from J, leaving 17 bases between. The CDR3 covers 14 residues.

This clone was picked up a small number of times. The sample has other DNA sequences that encode this CDR3 too. This sequence joins TRBV4-1 and TRBJ2-1, with D maybe TRBD1 (5 bases). The CDR3 is made up of 13 amino acids. In germline, CDR1 is MGHRA, CDR2 YSYEKL. V lost 1 base and J 6 bases, leaving 7 bases between the germline ends. CDR3 sequence (DNA): TGCGCCAGCAGCCAAGCTAGGGGCAATGAGCAGTTCTTC. This translates into CASSQARGNEQFF.

As regards this clone: The same CDR3 also results from other DNA sequences found in this sample. CDR3 nucleotide sequence: TGTGCCAGCAGTTTATCGTATAGCAATCAGCCCCAGCATTTT. Residues: CASSLSYSNQPQHF. The chain joins TRBV27 to TRBJ1-5; D uncertain. The germline V gene has CDR1 MNHEY and CDR2 SMNVEV (reference sequence). The CDR3 is 14 residues long. Trimming removed 0 bases from V and 0 bases from J, with 3 bases in between.

The rearrangement uses TRBV5-4 and TRBJ1-1; D call uncertain. CDR3 length: 11 amino acids. V was trimmed by 5 bases and J by 4 bases, leaving 6 bases between them. Germline CDR1 reads SGHNT; CDR2 reads YYREEE (reference sequence). The CDR3 nucleotides are TGTGCCAGCAGGGAGGGCACTGAAGCTTTCTTT. Translation: CASREGTEAFF.

The J gene is TRBJ2-6, the V gene TRBV27; D not certain. The CDR3 runs 18 residues. In germline, CDR1 is MNHEY, CDR2 SMNVEV (reference sequence). Trimming pared 2 bases from V and 0 bases from J, leaving 14 bases between. As DNA, the CDR3 is TGTGCCAGCAGTTTACAAGACCCCCTGAGCTCTGGGGCCAACGTCCTGACTTTC. It encodes CASSLQDPLSSGANVLTF.

The rearrangement joins TRBV4-2 to TRBJ2-5; TRBD2 agrees at 8 bases. CDR1 and CDR2 from the germline V gene are LGHNA and YNFKEQ. The CDR3 runs to 16 residues. V lost 4 bases, J lost 3 bases, and 10 bases stayed unmatched. CDR3 DNA sequence: TGTGCCAGCAGCCGTGCCGGACTAGCCTTAGAAGAGACCCAGTACTTC. Translating gives CASSRAGLALEETQYF.

The rearrangement uses TRBV27 and TRBJ1-5, with D possibly being TRBD1 (5 bases). CDR1 is MNHEY and CDR2 is SMNVEV in the germline V gene (reference sequence). Trimming cost V 2 bases and J 2 bases, with 13 bases left between them. This CDR3 comprises 16 residues. The CDR3 DNA reads as TGTGCCAGCAGTTTAGTGGGGGGAGGGGGCAATCAGCCCCAGCATTTT. Translation gives CASSLVGGGGNQPQHF.

V usage is TRBV6-1 and J usage is TRBJ2-3; TRBD1 agrees at 10 bases. The germline CDR1 and CDR2 sequences are MNHNS and SASEGT. The V gene end was trimmed by 0 bases and the J gene end by 0 bases; junction bases not matched to a gene: 3. The CDR3 spans 17 residues. CDR3 protein: CASSEAVGQGSTDTQYF. Written as DNA, the CDR3 is TGTGCCAGCAGTGAAGCGGTGGGACAGGGGAGCACAGATACGCAGTATTTT.

The chain recombines TRBV4-3 with TRBJ2-5, with 8 bases matching TRBD1. V dropped 1 base and J dropped 5; count of bases not matched to a gene: 12. Germline values: CDR1 LGHNA, CDR2 YSLEER. The CDR3 spans 17 residues. Here the CDR3 DNA reads TGCGCCAGCAGCCAAGGGAGTAACACAGGGGGACGGGAGACCCAGTACTTC. Encoded protein: CASSQGSNTGGRETQYF.